This passage covers 27 T cell receptor beta chains from one sample sequenced in a study of immunodeficiency. Produced via immunoSEQ multiplex PCR; TCRdb's table is partial and in-frame only. The sample holds 4,000 or so clones, about 90% seen once. The sample was CD4+ T cells from blood. These receptors all stem from a human donor in good health.

V usage is TRBV6-5 and J usage is TRBJ2-2; D gene ambiguous. Germline CDR1 MNHEY, CDR2 SVGAGI. The ends were cut back, 2 bases at V and 7 bases at J, with 11 bases in the middle. This CDR3 comprises 14 residues. The CDR3 DNA follows: TGTGCCAGCAGTTACGGCTCGGCGGTCGGGGAGCTGTTTTTT. Its translation is CASSYGSAVGELFF.

For the CDR3, the DNA is TGTGCCAGCAGACCCCACGGACAGCTCGGAAACACCATATATTTT. It yields the protein CASRPHGQLGNTIYF. The V and J genes are TRBV28 and TRBJ1-3; TRBD1 is a possible D gene (6 bases). This CDR3 spans 15 amino acids. V shed 6 bases and J shed 4 bases, with 16 bases lying between them. Germline V lookup: CDR1 MDHEN, CDR2 SYDVKM.

This clone was observed once. The chain is built from TRBV6-5 and TRBJ1-2, with D possibly TRBD1 on 6 matching bases. The CDR3 length is 13 residues. V was pared by 11 bases and J by 1 base, with 14 bases between. Germline V gene data show CDR1 as MNHEY and CDR2 as SVGAGI. CDR3 amino acids: CAAGTSNNYGYTF. The CDR3 DNA is TGTGCCGCTGGGACATCTAATAACTATGGCTACACCTTC.

This sequence joins TRBV18 and TRBJ2-1; 14 bases are shared with TRBD2. The V segment lost 3 bases and the J segment 2 bases; nucleotides outside the gene matches: 6. Germline-derived CDR1 and CDR2 are KGHSH and LQKENI. CDR3 length equals 18 residues. CDR3 DNA sequence: TGTGCCAGCTCACCGAGGACTAGCGGGAGGAGTGCCTACAATGAGCAGTTCTTC. This sequence encodes CASSPRTSGRSAYNEQFF.

This chain connects TRBV28 to TRBJ1-2; no clear D. CDR3 length: 14 amino acids. V lost 6 bases and J lost 10, with 21 bases in between. Germline CDR1 MDHEN, CDR2 SYDVKM. The CDR3 nucleotides are TGTGCCAGCAGCGGGCCCACAGCCCAGACTGTCTACACCTTC. Translating it yields CASSGPTAQTVYTF.

J is TRBJ1-2 and V is TRBV18; 10 bases are shared with TRBD1. The junction had 6 bases not matched to a gene; V was cut back by 2 bases and J by 6 bases. The CDR3 is 15 amino acids. Looked up from germline, CDR1 is KGHSH and CDR2 is LQKENI. The CDR3 DNA is TGTGCCAGCTCACCAAACGGACAGGGGGGTAATGGCTACACCTTC. Amino acids: CASSPNGQGGNGYTF.

This chain connects TRBV7-6 to TRBJ1-2; TRBD1 might be the D (5 bases). V was cut by 2 bases and J by 8 bases, with 12 bases left in between. CDR1 SGHVS and CDR2 FNYEAQ come from the germline V gene. The CDR3 is 13 amino acids. The CDR3: CASSLNEGRGYTF. The CDR3 bases are TGTGCCAGCAGCTTAAATGAGGGACGCGGCTACACCTTC. The full variable domain, rest sourced from reference TRBV7-6 and TRBJ1-2, is GAGVSQSPRYKVTKRGQDVALRCDPISGHVSLYWYRQALGQGPEFLTYFNYEAQQDKSGLPNDRFSAERPEGSISTLTIQRTEQRDSAMYRCASSLNEGRGYTFGSGTRLTVV.

The V call is TRBV20-1, the J call TRBJ2-7; TRBD2 aligns across 8 bases. The CDR3 is 11 residues long. V lost 5 bases to trimming and J lost 7 bases; unmatched junction nucleotides: 4. Germline CDR1 is DFQATT and CDR2 is SNEGSKA (reference sequence). CDR3 nucleotides: TGCAGTGCTGACACGGGAGGGGAGCAGTACTTC. This sequence encodes CSADTGGEQYF.

The chain carries TRBV7-6 and TRBJ2-5, with D possibly being TRBD1 (5 bases). Germline lookup yields CDR1 SGHVS and CDR2 FNYEAQ. CDR3 length: 15 amino acids. V was cut by 1 base and J by 5 bases, with 14 bases left in between. The CDR3 nucleotides read TGTGCCAGCAGCTTAGGTTCAGGGAATGGCGAGACCCAGTACTTC. Protein product: CASSLGSGNGETQYF.

The chain links TRBV6-6 to TRBJ2-6, with no clear D. CDR1 is MNHNY, CDR2 SVGAGI, per germline (reference sequence). The germline V and J ends were trimmed by 7 bases and 1 base, with 5 bases remaining between them. This CDR3 has 13 residues. CDR3 nucleotides: TGTGCCAGCATTAAATCTGGGGCCAACGTCCTGACTTTC. This codes for CASIKSGANVLTF.

The V and J genes are TRBV9 and TRBJ2-3; 9 nucleotides match TRBD1. Germline V CDR1 and CDR2: SGDLS, YYNGEE. J lost 8 bases, V lost 4 bases, and 8 bases had no gene match. The CDR3 runs to 14 residues. In nucleotides, the CDR3 is TGTGCCAGCAGCCCGGGGACAGGGAGCATTACGCAGTATTTT. Encoded protein: CASSPGTGSITQYF.

The chain joins TRBV2 to TRBJ2-2; D not resolved. Trimming removed 4 bases from V and 1 base from J, with 4 bases in between. This CDR3 contains 13 residues. Looked up from germline, CDR1 is SNHLY and CDR2 is FYNNEI. The CDR3: CASSAGNTGELFF. The CDR3 bases are TGTGCCAGCAGTGCCGGGAACACCGGGGAGCTGTTTTTT.

The chain joins TRBV2 to TRBJ1-5; no definite D call. The CDR3 has 16 amino acids. Trimming stripped 4 bases from V and 1 base from J, with 14 bases between. CDR1 is SNHLY and CDR2 is FYNNEI in the germline V gene. DNA for the CDR3: TGTGCCAGCAGTGGAAGTGAGGTAGGGAGCAATCAGCCCCAGCATTTT. Translation gives CASSGSEVGSNQPQHF.

Written as DNA, the CDR3 is TGTGCCAGCAGTGAAGCTGGCCGTTACAGGGCCGAGCAGTACTTC. It codes for CASSEAGRYRAEQYF. V gene TRBV2 combines with J gene TRBJ2-7, with D perhaps TRBD1 (6 bases). This CDR3 is 15 amino acids long. CDR1 and CDR2 (germline): SNHLY, FYNNEI. V lost 0 bases, J lost 6 bases, and 15 bases lay in between.

In its sample, this clone was seen once. The V and J genes are TRBV5-1 and TRBJ2-7; TRBD2 might be the D (6 bases). CDR1 and CDR2 (germline): SGHRS, YFSETQ. Trimming took off 4 bases at V and 1 base at J, with 15 bases between the two ends. This CDR3 is 15 amino acids long. CDR3 residues: CASSPAGHTSYEQYF. The CDR3 nucleotides read TGCGCCAGCAGCCCCGCGGGGCATACATCCTACGAGCAGTACTTC.

The chain recombines TRBV6-2 or TRBV6-3 with TRBJ1-5; D is possibly TRBD1 (5 bases). Deletions cut 5 bases from V and 4 bases from J, with 9 bases between. In germline, CDR1 is MNHEY, CDR2 SVGEGT. The CDR3 sequence is 13 residues long. The CDR3 nucleotides read TGTGCCAGCAGTCGTGACAGAAATCAGCCCCAGCATTTT. Translation gives CASSRDRNQPQHF.

The V gene is TRBV6-5, the J gene TRBJ2-7; D perhaps matches TRBD2 (6 bases). Per the germline V gene, CDR1 is MNHEY and CDR2 is SVGAGI. This CDR3 contains 13 residues. V lost 8 bases to trimming and J lost 0 bases, with 11 bases between them. CDR3 sequence reads: CASVAGSSYEQYF. Here the CDR3 DNA reads TGTGCCAGCGTGGCGGGGAGCTCCTACGAGCAGTACTTC.

The chain combines TRBV21-1 with TRBJ1-2. TRBV21-1 is an annotated pseudogene. This CDR3 spans 13 amino acids. The CDR3 sequence: CASSKAGGQGYTF. CDR3 DNA sequence: TGTGCCAGCAGCAAAGCGGGCGGTCAGGGCTACACCTTC.

The genes are TRBV19 and TRBJ1-1, with D perhaps matching TRBD1 (6 bases). Per the germline V gene, CDR1 is LNHDA and CDR2 is SQIVND (reference sequence). This CDR3 contains 19 residues. V lost 7 bases to trimming and J lost 1 base, with 28 bases between them. CDR3 in amino acids: CASTSWGAYPHLGNTEAFF. CDR3 sequence (DNA): TGTGCCAGTACCTCCTGGGGGGCTTATCCACACTTAGGGAACACTGAAGCTTTCTTT. Supplemented by reference TRBV19 and TRBJ1-1, the full variable domain reads DGGITQSPKYLFRKEGQNVTLSCEQNLNHDAMYWYRQDPGQGLRLIYYSQIVNDFQKGDIAEGYSVSREKKESFPLTVTSAQKNPTAFYLCASTSWGAYPHLGNTEAFFGQGTRLTVV.

The chain recombines TRBV7-9 with TRBJ2-1, with 9 nucleotides matching TRBD2. This CDR3 comprises 16 residues. V shed 3 bases and J 0 bases; nucleotides not matched to a gene: 3. Germline V gene sequence: CDR1 SEHNR, CDR2 FQNEAQ (reference sequence). The CDR3 DNA is TGTGCCAGCAGCTTGGGTAGCGGGAGCTCCTACAATGAGCAGTTCTTC. It encodes CASSLGSGSSYNEQFF.

To note about this clone: Compared with germline, one end of the junction differs, possibly owing to a read error. The V call is TRBV9, the J call TRBJ1-1; maybe TRBD1 (6 bases). The CDR3 is made up of 12 amino acids. Germline CDR1 and CDR2: SGDLS and YYNGEE. For the CDR3, the DNA is TGTGCCAGCAGCGTAGAGGGGGGGGCCCCGACCTTT. The encoded protein is CASSVEGGAPTF.

V and J are TRBV5-1 and TRBJ2-7; the match to TRBD1 covers 9 bases. V shed 9 bases and J 3 bases; nucleotides not matched to a gene: 7. Per the germline V gene, CDR1 is SGHRS and CDR2 is YFSETQ. The CDR3 is 13 residues long. The CDR3 reads CATKGQGDYEQYF. The CDR3 bases are TGCGCCACCAAGGGACAGGGTGACTACGAGCAGTACTTC.

The chain links TRBV7-9 to TRBJ2-7; TRBD1 aligns across 8 bases. CDR3 length equals 14 residues. With 2 bases clipped from V and 3 bases from J, the junction kept 3 bases outside the gene matches. Germline CDR1 reads SEHNR; CDR2 reads FQNEAQ (reference sequence). As DNA, the CDR3 is TGTGCCAGCAGCTTATCCGGGACAGGCTACGAGCAGTACTTC. This encodes CASSLSGTGYEQYF.

This clone turned up a few times. V and J are TRBV9 and TRBJ2-7, with D perhaps assigned TRBD1 or TRBD2 (6 bases each). The CDR3 is 15 amino acids. Germline V lookup: CDR1 SGDLS, CDR2 YYNGEE. The V gene lost 0 bases and the J gene lost 2 bases, with 12 bases spanning the gap. CDR3 sequence: CASSVAPGATYEQYF. CDR3 sequence (DNA): TGTGCCAGCAGCGTAGCGCCGGGGGCAACCTACGAGCAGTACTTC.

The chain is built from TRBV5-5 and TRBJ1-2; 7 nucleotides agree with TRBD1. This CDR3 has 14 residues. Per the germline V gene, CDR1 is SGHKS and CDR2 is YYEKEE (reference sequence). V was pared by 0 bases and J by 4 bases, with 3 bases of the junction left unmatched. The CDR3 DNA sequence: TGTGCCAGCAGCTTGGGGGGACAGTTCTATGGCTACACCTTC. It yields the protein CASSLGGQFYGYTF. Based on the CDR3 plus reference TRBV5-5 and TRBJ1-2, the full variable domain is DAGVTQSPTHLIKTRGQQVTLRCSPISGHKSVSWYQQVLGQGPQFIFQYYEKEERGRGNFPDRFSARQFPNYSSELNVNALLLGDSALYLCASSLGGQFYGYTFGSGTRLTVV.

This clone was observed once. V is TRBV7-2 and J is TRBJ2-1, with 12 bases aligning to TRBD2. V was clipped by 5 bases and J by 4 bases; unmatched bases: 6. Germline V CDR1 and CDR2: SGHTA, FQGNSA. CDR3 length equals 16 residues. CDR3 loop: CASSPWTSGNYNEQFF. The CDR3, as DNA: TGTGCCAGCAGCCCCTGGACTAGCGGGAATTACAATGAGCAGTTCTTC.

This chain uses TRBV7-9 with TRBJ1-4, with 8 bases fitting TRBD1. Germline V gives CDR1 SEHNR, CDR2 FQNEAQ (reference sequence). The CDR3 consists of 16 residues. V lost 1 base and J lost 5; bases outside the gene matches: 6. The CDR3 DNA reads TGTGCCAGCAGCTTAGGATACAGGGGGACAAATGAAAAACTGTTTTTT. It encodes CASSLGYRGTNEKLFF.